Listed below are T cell receptor beta chains from one sample, sequenced in a study of monozygotic twins with inflammatory bowel disease. With the 5' RACE reads reprocessed, TCRdb shows one record per CDR3 protein and no DNA. This sample contains over 130,000 distinct CDR3 sequences. Material for sequencing was blood. These receptors were obtained from a human donor with ulcerative colitis or Crohn's disease, or a healthy co-twin of an affected twin (not recorded which). Both conserved end residues are part of each CDR3. Fields, in order: J gene, V gene, CDR3 protein.

j_gene: TRBJ2-5; v_gene: TRBV5-1; CDR3aa: CASSPTSGGAEETQYF
j_gene: TRBJ2-3; v_gene: TRBV7-9; CDR3aa: CASSSTSGVTDTQYF
j_gene: TRBJ2-3; v_gene: TRBV7-8; CDR3aa: CASSLTGGTTDTQYF
j_gene: TRBJ2-6; v_gene: TRBV5-6; CDR3aa: CASTGSGANVLTF
j_gene: TRBJ2-7; v_gene: TRBV3-1; CDR3aa: CASSQDLRGEEQYF
j_gene: TRBJ2-1; v_gene: TRBV20-1; CDR3aa: CSARESGVLTNEQFF
j_gene: TRBJ1-1; v_gene: TRBV18; CDR3aa: CASSPDGQGEAFF
j_gene: TRBJ1-2; v_gene: TRBV7-2; CDR3aa: CASSLVRRHNYGYTF
j_gene: TRBJ2-3; v_gene: TRBV7-2; CDR3aa: CASSLVWGADTQYF
j_gene: TRBJ2-3; v_gene: TRBV6-1; CDR3aa: CASSRTLPAGTGVSDTQYF
j_gene: TRBJ2-4; v_gene: TRBV11-1; CDR3aa: CASSSHRVSGRAKNIQYF
j_gene: TRBJ1-1; v_gene: TRBV27; CDR3aa: CASRGGGLGTEAFF
j_gene: TRBJ2-7; v_gene: TRBV12-3/TRBV12-4; CDR3aa: CASSLARSGAGLSYEQYF
j_gene: TRBJ1-1; v_gene: TRBV5-1; CDR3aa: CASSTDRVNTEAFF
j_gene: TRBJ2-1; v_gene: TRBV2; CDR3aa: CASSEWGGMNEQFF